Sequencing of this T cell receptor (beta chain) was carried out in a study of T cell responses to AZD1222 COVID-19 vaccine. The study's findings and limits: Spike-specific TCRs gained breadth and depth after people received two AZD1222 doses. Unmutated variant regions are reportedly targeted by nearly half of spike-specific TCRs. Mostly white British, mostly female donors; authors suggested clonal diversity may be underestimated. At baseline, just a handful of AZD1222 recipients tested seropositive.

This clone has a handful of counts. Antigen specificity is unknown. V was shortened by 2 bases and J by 0 bases, with 8 bases between the two germline ends. Germline CDR1 is MGHRA and CDR2 is YSYEKL. The CDR3 has 15 amino acids. Sequenced by immunoSEQ multiplex PCR; TCRdb stores in-frame clones only, minus some. The data contain 120,000 or so clones, about 88% of them seen just once; the ten biggest clones take up 3.5%. J is TRBJ1-3 and V is TRBV4-1; D possibly corresponds to TRBD1 (5 bases). The receptor was derived from an adult who received the AZD1222 COVID-19 vaccine. This specimen was peripheral blood, taken 28 days after the second AZD1222 dose. CDR3 coding DNA: TGCGCCAGCAGCCAACAGGGTTTCTCTGGAAACACCATATATTTT. This codes for CASSQQGFSGNTIYF.